This entry lists 20 T cell receptor beta chains sequenced from one sample in a study of T cell repertoires in cytomegalovirus infection. MiXCR was run by TCRdb on the reads, yielding one entry per CDR3 protein. Altogether 400,000 or so distinct CDR3 sequences are present, approximately 32% being singletons, with the ten largest covering roughly an eighth. Sequencing input: PBMCs. Source of these receptors: a human donor in good health (CMV status not recorded). Some clones in this sample may be carry-over from other donors' samples.

This clonotype came up many times. The chain carries TRBV5-4 and TRBJ1-2; D ambiguous. Germline-derived CDR1 and CDR2 are SGHNT and YYREEE (reference sequence). CDR3 length: 15 residues. Trimming took 3 bases from V and 4 from J, leaving 16 bases between them. The CDR3 nucleotides read TGTGCCAGCAGCTCGGAAGAGGACGATTTCTATGGCTACACCTTC. Protein: CASSSEEDDFYGYTF.

This clonotype was seen a few times. The chain has TRBV27 and TRBJ1-5; unclear D gene. V was pared by 2 bases and J by 5 bases, with 7 bases between. Germline V gives CDR1 MNHEY, CDR2 SMNVEV (reference sequence). CDR3 length: 13 amino acids. CDR3 coding DNA: TGTGCCAGCAGTTTAGCGGCGGATCAGCCCCAGCATTTT. This gives the protein CASSLAADQPQHF.

This clonotype was seen only once. A read error may explain this, as a much larger clone is one base away. The gene calls are TRBV10-3 and TRBJ2-5; D is perhaps TRBD2 (7 bases). Germline V lookup: CDR1 ENHRY, CDR2 SYGVKD. The germline V and J ends were trimmed by 6 bases and 7 bases, with 18 bases remaining between them. This CDR3 has 14 residues. CDR3 sequence reads: CAIRGPGGPGTQYF. DNA of the CDR3: TGTGCCATCAGGGGACCGGGGGGCCCGGGGACCCAGTACTTC.

The chain recombines TRBV5-5 with TRBJ1-2; no clear D. V dropped 2 bases and J dropped 2 bases, with 10 bases sitting between them. Germline CDR1 SGHKS, CDR2 YYEKEE (reference sequence). This CDR3 spans 14 amino acids. The CDR3 nucleotides are TGTGCCAGCAGCTTAAGTAGCGGGAACTATGGCTACACCTTC. Translated: CASSLSSGNYGYTF.

This clonotype has ten or more counts. The chain couples TRBV12-3 or TRBV12-4 to TRBJ2-5; 8 bases are shared with TRBD2. Trimming took 6 bases from V and 0 from J; bases not matched to a gene: 6. The CDR3 contains 15 residues. CDR3 DNA: TGTGCCAGCAGCCCACGGGGGGGGTACCAAGAGACCCAGTACTTC. Protein: CASSPRGGYQETQYF.

The chain carries TRBV4-3 and TRBJ2-5, with TRBD2 matching over 13 bases. Germline V gene data show CDR1 as LGHNA and CDR2 as YSLEER. This CDR3 is built from 19 residues. V lost 1 base, J lost 2 bases, and 10 bases stayed unmatched. CDR3 coding DNA: TGCGCCAGCAGCCAAGGCCCCAGTCCACTAGCGGGGGGGCAAGAGACCCAGTACTTC. Translating gives CASSQGPSPLAGGQETQYF.

As to this clonotype: It may be a read error: a sequence one base away is much more abundant. The chain carries TRBV19 and TRBJ1-2; tentative D call: TRBD1 (5 bases). In germline, CDR1 is LNHDA, CDR2 SQIVND (reference sequence). The CDR3 is made up of 14 amino acids. Trimming left V 7 bases short and J 4 bases short, with 16 bases between. DNA of the CDR3: TGTGCCAGTATTAAGTCGGGACTCGGCTATGGCTACACCTTC. Protein product: CASIKSGLGYGYTF. Full variable domain (missing parts from reference TRBV19 and TRBJ1-2): DGGITQSPKYLFRKEGQNVTLSCEQNLNHDAMYWYRQDPGQGLRLIYYSQIVNDFQKGDIAEGYSVSREKKESFPLTVTSAQKNPTAFYLCASIKSGLGYGYTFGSGTRLTVV.

To note about this clonotype: The junction departs from the called germline gene at one end, perhaps through a read error. V and J are TRBV6-8 and TRBJ1-6, with D uncertain. CDR3 length equals 13 residues. Germline V gene sequence: CDR1 MNHGY, CDR2 SAAAGT. CDR3 in amino acids: CDSSSSGDSPLNF. CDR3 nucleotide sequence: TGTGACAGCAGTTCTAGCGGGGATTCACCCCTCAACTTT.

Of note for this clonotype: This may be a read error, as it is one base from a much larger clone. The chain recombines TRBV7-2 with TRBJ1-6, with D hard to call. The length of the CDR3 is 15 residues. CDR1 is SGHTA and CDR2 is FQGNSA in the germline V gene. The CDR3 bases are TGTGCCAGCCGCTTAACCTCTCTTGGGAATTCACCCCTCCACTTT. Its protein product is CASRLTSLGNSPLHF. Together with reference TRBV7-2 and TRBJ1-6, the CDR3 gives the full variable domain: GAGVSQSPSNKVTEKGKDVELRCDPISGHTALYWYRQSLGQGLEFLIYFQGNSAPDKSGLPSDRFSAERTGGSVSTLTIQRTQQEDSAVYLCASRLTSLGNSPLHFGNGTRLTVT.

The chain uses TRBV28 and TRBJ2-5; D ambiguous. There are 13 residues in the CDR3. Germline CDR1 reads MDHEN; CDR2 reads SYDVKM. Between the trimmed V and J ends, which lost 8 bases and 2 bases, there was a span of 12 bases. In DNA form, the CDR3 reads TGTGCCAGCTCGGACGCCCTACAAGAGACCCAGTACTTC. Encoded protein: CASSDALQETQYF.

As to this clonotype: Since a much larger clone is just one base distant, this may be a read error. V is TRBV7-2 and J is TRBJ2-7; D gene uncertain. Germline CDR1 and CDR2: SGHTA and FQGNSA. The CDR3 extends over 13 amino acids. The CDR3: CDSSLRGNYEQYF. Here the CDR3 DNA reads TGTGACAGCAGCTTACGAGGAAACTACGAGCAGTACTTC.

The rearrangement uses TRBV28 and TRBJ1-2; TRBD1 matches at 11 bases. V trimming: 1 base; J trimming: 0 bases; junction bases outside the gene matches: 7. Germline CDR1 reads MDHEN; CDR2 reads SYDVKM. The CDR3 is 18 amino acids. CDR3 protein: CASSLFRDRGDSNYGYTF. CDR3 sequence (DNA): TGTGCCAGCAGTTTATTCCGGGACAGGGGGGACTCTAACTATGGCTACACCTTC.

The CDR3 region is CASRQGNKGTGELFF. Here the CDR3 DNA reads TGTGCCAGCAGACAGGGGAATAAGGGCACCGGGGAGCTGTTTTTT. The J gene is TRBJ2-2, the V gene TRBV5-4; 7 nucleotides match TRBD1. The CDR3 spans 15 residues. CDR1 is SGHNT and CDR2 is YYREEE in the germline V gene (reference sequence). V lost 5 bases to trimming and J lost 4 bases; unmatched junction nucleotides: 8.

This clonotype was detected many times. The rearrangement joins TRBV7-8 to TRBJ1-3; D is ambiguous. The CDR3 is 13 residues long. CDR1 is SGHVS, CDR2 FQNEAQ, per germline. The V end was cut by 1 base, the J end by 2 bases, with 3 bases between. CDR3 in amino acids: CASSLGAGNTIYF. The CDR3 DNA follows: TGTGCCAGCAGCTTAGGTGCTGGAAACACCATATATTTT.

The J gene is TRBJ1-1, the V gene TRBV7-8; D is ambiguous. CDR1 SGHVS and CDR2 FQNEAQ come from the germline V gene. This CDR3 is 13 amino acids long. The ends were cut back, 5 bases at V and 3 bases at J, with 10 bases in the middle. The chain's CDR3 is CASSDTVDTEAFF. The CDR3 bases are TGTGCCAGCAGCGACACGGTGGACACTGAAGCTTTCTTT. Variable domain in full (rest from reference TRBV7-8 and TRBJ1-1): GAGVSQSPRYKVAKRGQDVALRCDPISGHVSLFWYQQALGQGPEFLTYFQNEAQLDKSGLPSDRFFAERPEGSVSTLKIQRTQQEDSAVYLCASSDTVDTEAFFGQGTRLTVV.

V is TRBV6-5 and J is TRBJ1-1; 7 nucleotides align to TRBD1. Trimming took 6 bases from V and 11 from J; bases not matched to a gene: 12. Germline CDR1 and CDR2: MNHEY and SVGAGI. CDR3 length: 13 amino acids. As DNA, the CDR3 is TGTGCCAGCAGACAGGGGCTGGGGGGAGGCGCTTTCTTT. This codes for CASRQGLGGGAFF.

This clonotype has a handful of counts. This rearrangement joins TRBV28 to TRBJ1-5; 8 positions match TRBD1. The CDR3 runs to 15 residues. The germline gives CDR1 MDHEN, CDR2 SYDVKM. The junction had 8 bases not matched to a gene; V was cut back by 3 bases and J by 7 bases. Here the CDR3 reads CASSLPPGGPQPQHF. The DNA of the CDR3 is TGTGCCAGCAGTTTGCCCCCAGGGGGCCCGCAGCCCCAGCATTTT.

Details on this clonotype: An end of the junction does not agree with germline; a read error may underlie this. V usage is TRBV6-2 or TRBV6-3 and J usage is TRBJ1-1; TRBD1 might be the D (5 bases). The CDR3 is 14 residues long. Germline CDR1 MNHEY, CDR2 SVGEGT. The CDR3 is CASSFQGSLSEDFF. The CDR3 DNA reads as TGTGCCAGCAGTTTCCAGGGCTCGCTCTCTGAAGATTTCTTT.

The chain links TRBV9 to TRBJ1-3; TRBD1 might be the D (6 bases). Germline CDR1 reads SGDLS; CDR2 reads YYNGEE. There are 15 residues in the CDR3. V shed 3 bases and J shed 9 bases, with 19 bases lying between them. The CDR3 bases are TGTGCCAGCAGCGCAACAGACACAGGGCTGGGCACCATATATTTT. Translation: CASSATDTGLGTIYF.

This clonotype occurred a few times. The chain couples TRBV15 to TRBJ1-1, with 7 bases fitting TRBD1. CDR1 and CDR2 from the germline V gene are LNHNV and YYDKDF (reference sequence). This CDR3 has 15 amino acids. V lost 8 bases and J lost 4; bases outside the gene matches: 13. The CDR3 region has the DNA TGTGCCACCTTACAGGGGCGATCAAGTGGCACTGAAGCTTTCTTT. Its translation: CATLQGRSSGTEAFF. Filled out from reference TRBV15 and TRBJ1-1, the complete variable domain reads DAMVIQNPRYQVTQFGKPVTLSCSQTLNHNVMYWYQQKSSQAPKLLFHYYDKDFNNEADTPDNFQSRRPNTSFCFLDIRSPGLGDTAMYLCATLQGRSSGTEAFFGQGTRLTVV.